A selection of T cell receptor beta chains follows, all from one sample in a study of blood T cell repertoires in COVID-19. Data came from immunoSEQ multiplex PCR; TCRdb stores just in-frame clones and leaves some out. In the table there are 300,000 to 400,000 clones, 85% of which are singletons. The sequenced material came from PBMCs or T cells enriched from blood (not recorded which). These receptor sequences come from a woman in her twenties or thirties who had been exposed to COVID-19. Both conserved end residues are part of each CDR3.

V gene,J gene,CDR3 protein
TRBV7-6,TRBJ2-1,CASSLRGNRLRSYNEQFF
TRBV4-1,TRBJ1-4,CASSQTGTANEKLFF
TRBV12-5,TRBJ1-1,CASGLVGGGNREAFF
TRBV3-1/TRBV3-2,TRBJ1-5,CASSLGGGRSNQPQHF
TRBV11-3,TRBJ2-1,CASSSIAGAYNEQFF
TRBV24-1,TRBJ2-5,CATSDLQGNGAETQYF
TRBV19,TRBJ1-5,CASSRIKFLGQGHQPQHF
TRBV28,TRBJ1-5,CASTFTGSSNQPQHF
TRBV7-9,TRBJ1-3,CASSLGGGNTIYF
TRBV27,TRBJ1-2,CASSLSFGGVVDGYTF
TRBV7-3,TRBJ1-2,CASSPAGKMGGYTF
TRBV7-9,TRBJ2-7,CASSLMAGNTGGVEQYF
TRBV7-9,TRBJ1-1,CASSLPGVTEAFF
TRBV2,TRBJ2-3,CASTGGLNTDTQYF
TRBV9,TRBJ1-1,CASAGGGTEAFF
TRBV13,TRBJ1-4,CASSARRTGTGEKLFF
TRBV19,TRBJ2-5,CASSISGGWETQYF
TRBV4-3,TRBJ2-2,CASSQDRQDRGELFF
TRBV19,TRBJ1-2,CASSILYSQGYGYTF
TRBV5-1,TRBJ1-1,CASSYTGQNTEAFF
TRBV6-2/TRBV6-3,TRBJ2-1,CASSLRGYNEQFF
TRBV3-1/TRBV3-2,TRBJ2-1,CASSQGLWAGNEQFF
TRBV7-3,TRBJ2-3,CASRRDREDRDTQYF
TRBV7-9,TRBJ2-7,CASSLASGSSYEQYF
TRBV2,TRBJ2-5,CASTPTRETQYF
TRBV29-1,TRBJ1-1,CSGGQGSDTEAFF
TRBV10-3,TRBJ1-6,CAISGTGLYNSPLHF
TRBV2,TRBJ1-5,CASSVAEEGNQPQHF
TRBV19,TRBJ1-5,CASNNPDRVINQPQHF
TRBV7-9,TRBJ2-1,CASSLREPTGNNEQFF
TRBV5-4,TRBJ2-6,CASSLGASGANVLTF
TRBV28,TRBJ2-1,CASTVPGLRSSNEQFF
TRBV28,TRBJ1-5,CASSRRDRVSQPQHF
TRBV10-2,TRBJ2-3,CASSGGGSADTQYF
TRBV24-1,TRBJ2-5,CATSDLRGNQETQYF
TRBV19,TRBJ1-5,CASSIGALGPQHF
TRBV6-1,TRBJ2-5,CASSEKPRLLAGGQETQYF
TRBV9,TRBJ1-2,CASSQKQGNGYTF
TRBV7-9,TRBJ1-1,CASSSSGEGAFF
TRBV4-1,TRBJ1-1,CASSQEPGMVNTEAFF
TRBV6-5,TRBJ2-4,CASREEGFVNIQYF
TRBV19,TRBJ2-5,CASSIPGSQETQYF
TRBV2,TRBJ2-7,CASSEEGSGGLKYF
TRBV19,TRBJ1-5,CASSISGNSNQPQHF
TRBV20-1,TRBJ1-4,CSASRSGTGSGKLFF
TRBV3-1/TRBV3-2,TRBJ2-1,CASSQDGTESYNEQFF
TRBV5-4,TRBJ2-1,CASSLDTSGSGEQFF
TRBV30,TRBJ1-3,CAWSTGSSGNTIYF
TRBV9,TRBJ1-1,CASSVLGQNTEAFF
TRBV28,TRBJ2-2,CASSFPRDRYRNGELFF
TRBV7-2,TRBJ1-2,CTSSSAGLNYGYTF
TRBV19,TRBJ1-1,CASSAQETANTEAFF